The T cell receptor (beta chain) described here comes from a study of early T cells in non-severe SARS-CoV-2 infection (dated by TCRdb to about 2021). Turning to the overall study: Because TCR sequencing relied on bulk RNA taken from unsorted whole blood, pairing of alpha and beta chains was not possible. General study outcomes and caveats: Matching against VDJdb was skewed toward anti-spike CD8 responses, likely underestimated virus-specific expansions, and missed private and CD4 specificities.

Library generation was performed with 5' RACE. The reads were generated on a NextSeq 500. In the TCR library protocol, unique molecular identifiers were attached to individual cDNA molecules to correct for PCR bias and sequencing error. Both TCR alpha and beta chains were sequenced, and tight co-correlation was observed between alpha and beta sequence abundances in each sample. The study's processing was this. V gene, J gene and CDR3 annotation of TCR sequences was performed with Decombinator V4. TCRs were defined as expanded if a significant change between any two time points was detected under a Poisson model with p below 0.0001. Abundances of TCRs were expressed as counts per million after normalisation to the total number of TCRs sequenced in each sample. TRAV1-2 paired with TRAJ12, TRAJ20 or TRAJ33 defined MAIT TCRs, while TRAV10 paired with TRAJ18 defined iNKT TCRs. A search of VDJdb, accessed on 1 November 2021, was run for TCRs annotated to CMV, EBV and SARS-CoV-2, with TCRs annotated for multiple antigens excluded. In TCRdb, the public reads were trimmed at Q25 with fastp and aligned with MiXCR, with productive beta chains retained. Entries that share a CDR3 protein sequence are merged under the most common genes and DNA. These V and J calls derive from TCRdb rather than the authors' analysis. The sample table records 32,000 or so distinct CDR3 sequences; 5.5% to 7.5% of these occur just once. The ten most abundant clones make up about 5.5% of the sample.

Reading from cysteine to phenylalanine, the CDR3 counts 14 amino acids. Only the CDR3 DNA stays, 42 bases, in frame from base 1. From V the trimming removes 8 bases and from J it removes 6 bases, while the gene matches leave 10 bases of the junction unaccounted for. CDR1 MNHEY and CDR2 SVGEGT are derived from the germline V gene. A case-control design nested within a healthcare worker cohort in London, UK, was used, with weekly nasopharyngeal swab PCR tests and blood sampling performed. Healthcare workers were recruited during the week of the UK lockdown, between 23 and 31 March 2020, and followed weekly for up to roughly 15 weeks. This clonotype was observed a handful of times. It lacks a known antigen. One base away there is no much larger clone; base qualities are not given.

This TCR was sampled from an adult who was a healthcare worker with PCR-confirmed SARS-CoV-2 infection or an uninfected control (not recorded which). The chain is made from TRBV6-2 or TRBV6-3 and TRBJ1-2; TRBD1 lines up with 9 middle nucleotides. What was sequenced was whole blood. The DNA sequence reads TGTGCCAGCGATCCGTTGGGACAGGGCCATGGCTACACCTTC. Its amino acids are CASDPLGQGHGYTF.